The sequence of this TCR beta chain was determined in a study of siplizumab effects on memory and regulatory T cells. Comment on this clone: No antigen is known for it.

Study outcomes and limitations: It seemed that naive T cells were more diverse than memory cells and were major contributors to the alloresponse. The authors mapped only a minor fraction of alloreactive clones to unstimulated subsets.

The CDR3 runs 10 residues. The V gene's germline CDR1 is DFQATT and CDR2 SNEGSKA (reference sequence). Trimming shortened V by 4 bases and J by 6 bases, and 5 bases separated the two germline ends. Each sample yielded about 9.2 x 10^4 assayed TCR templates. The assay was immunoSEQ multiplex PCR, and TCRdb's table has in-frame clones only and misses some. The sample contains just over 60,000 clones, approximately 79% of which appear only once. The chain recombines TRBV20-1 with TRBJ2-3; D not certain. The sequenced sample consisted of memory CD4+ T cells sorted from blood. The clonotype comes from a human donor in good health. CDR3 DNA sequence: TGCAGTGCTATCTTGGATACGCAGTATTTT. Translating it yields CSAILDTQYF.